This TCR beta chain was sequenced during a study of cytomegalovirus exposure and HLA in healthy donors. Study as a whole: It was reported in a later analysis that the same platform had been used for the 120 validation repertoires as for the roughly 700 first-cohort repertoires.

The junction had 10 bases not matched to a gene; V was cut back by 6 bases and J by 7 bases. The CDR3 has 16 residues. CDR1 is MRHNA, CDR2 SNTAGT, per germline. The data were produced by immunoSEQ multiplex PCR, yet TCRdb's version contains in-frame clones alone and is incomplete. Of about 98,000 clones listed, over 85% are singletons. Material for sequencing was PBMCs. The sequence came from a woman aged 18-29 years in good health and CMV-seronegative. The rearrangement joins TRBV6-4 to TRBJ2-1; 12 bases are shared with TRBD2. CDR3 protein: CASSTASSGRGNEQFF. The CDR3 region has the DNA TGTGCCAGCAGCACGGCATCTAGCGGGAGGGGGAATGAGCAGTTCTTC.